The clone carrying this T cell receptor beta chain was observed a few times. Its antigen is as yet unknown. Extracted RNA was reverse transcribed into cDNA, the sequencing template. Clones were sequenced by immunoSEQ multiplex PCR, and TCRdb holds only the in-frame ones, with some missing. Of some 190,000 clones listed, 51% are singletons. The sample belongs to a study of CD8+ T cells in alopecia areata. Study context: Those patients who were treated received oral tofacitinib, which was given at 5 to 10 mg twice daily for moderate-to-severe alopecia areata. The drug, tofacitinib, lasted 6 to 18 months, followed by 6 months off drug.

Described treatment: oral pan-JAK inhibitor, 5-10 mg twice daily. Germline CDR1 reads SGHTA; CDR2 reads FQGNSA. Trimming stripped 5 bases from V and 0 bases from J, with 11 bases between. CDR3 length: 15 residues. Findings of the study overall: The treated group had a single nonresponder, limiting CD8+ expansion-response conclusions. In scalp and blood during tofacitinib, many expanded lesional clones persisted.

This sample comprised CD8+ T cells sorted from blood, obtained around week 54, from a patient treated with tofacitinib. The V gene is TRBV7-2, the J gene TRBJ2-1; D not resolved. The TCR was taken from a human donor with alopecia areata. CDR3 nucleotides: TGTGCCAGCAGCCTCGCGGCTTCCTCCTACAATGAGCAGTTCTTC. It codes for CASSLAASSYNEQFF.